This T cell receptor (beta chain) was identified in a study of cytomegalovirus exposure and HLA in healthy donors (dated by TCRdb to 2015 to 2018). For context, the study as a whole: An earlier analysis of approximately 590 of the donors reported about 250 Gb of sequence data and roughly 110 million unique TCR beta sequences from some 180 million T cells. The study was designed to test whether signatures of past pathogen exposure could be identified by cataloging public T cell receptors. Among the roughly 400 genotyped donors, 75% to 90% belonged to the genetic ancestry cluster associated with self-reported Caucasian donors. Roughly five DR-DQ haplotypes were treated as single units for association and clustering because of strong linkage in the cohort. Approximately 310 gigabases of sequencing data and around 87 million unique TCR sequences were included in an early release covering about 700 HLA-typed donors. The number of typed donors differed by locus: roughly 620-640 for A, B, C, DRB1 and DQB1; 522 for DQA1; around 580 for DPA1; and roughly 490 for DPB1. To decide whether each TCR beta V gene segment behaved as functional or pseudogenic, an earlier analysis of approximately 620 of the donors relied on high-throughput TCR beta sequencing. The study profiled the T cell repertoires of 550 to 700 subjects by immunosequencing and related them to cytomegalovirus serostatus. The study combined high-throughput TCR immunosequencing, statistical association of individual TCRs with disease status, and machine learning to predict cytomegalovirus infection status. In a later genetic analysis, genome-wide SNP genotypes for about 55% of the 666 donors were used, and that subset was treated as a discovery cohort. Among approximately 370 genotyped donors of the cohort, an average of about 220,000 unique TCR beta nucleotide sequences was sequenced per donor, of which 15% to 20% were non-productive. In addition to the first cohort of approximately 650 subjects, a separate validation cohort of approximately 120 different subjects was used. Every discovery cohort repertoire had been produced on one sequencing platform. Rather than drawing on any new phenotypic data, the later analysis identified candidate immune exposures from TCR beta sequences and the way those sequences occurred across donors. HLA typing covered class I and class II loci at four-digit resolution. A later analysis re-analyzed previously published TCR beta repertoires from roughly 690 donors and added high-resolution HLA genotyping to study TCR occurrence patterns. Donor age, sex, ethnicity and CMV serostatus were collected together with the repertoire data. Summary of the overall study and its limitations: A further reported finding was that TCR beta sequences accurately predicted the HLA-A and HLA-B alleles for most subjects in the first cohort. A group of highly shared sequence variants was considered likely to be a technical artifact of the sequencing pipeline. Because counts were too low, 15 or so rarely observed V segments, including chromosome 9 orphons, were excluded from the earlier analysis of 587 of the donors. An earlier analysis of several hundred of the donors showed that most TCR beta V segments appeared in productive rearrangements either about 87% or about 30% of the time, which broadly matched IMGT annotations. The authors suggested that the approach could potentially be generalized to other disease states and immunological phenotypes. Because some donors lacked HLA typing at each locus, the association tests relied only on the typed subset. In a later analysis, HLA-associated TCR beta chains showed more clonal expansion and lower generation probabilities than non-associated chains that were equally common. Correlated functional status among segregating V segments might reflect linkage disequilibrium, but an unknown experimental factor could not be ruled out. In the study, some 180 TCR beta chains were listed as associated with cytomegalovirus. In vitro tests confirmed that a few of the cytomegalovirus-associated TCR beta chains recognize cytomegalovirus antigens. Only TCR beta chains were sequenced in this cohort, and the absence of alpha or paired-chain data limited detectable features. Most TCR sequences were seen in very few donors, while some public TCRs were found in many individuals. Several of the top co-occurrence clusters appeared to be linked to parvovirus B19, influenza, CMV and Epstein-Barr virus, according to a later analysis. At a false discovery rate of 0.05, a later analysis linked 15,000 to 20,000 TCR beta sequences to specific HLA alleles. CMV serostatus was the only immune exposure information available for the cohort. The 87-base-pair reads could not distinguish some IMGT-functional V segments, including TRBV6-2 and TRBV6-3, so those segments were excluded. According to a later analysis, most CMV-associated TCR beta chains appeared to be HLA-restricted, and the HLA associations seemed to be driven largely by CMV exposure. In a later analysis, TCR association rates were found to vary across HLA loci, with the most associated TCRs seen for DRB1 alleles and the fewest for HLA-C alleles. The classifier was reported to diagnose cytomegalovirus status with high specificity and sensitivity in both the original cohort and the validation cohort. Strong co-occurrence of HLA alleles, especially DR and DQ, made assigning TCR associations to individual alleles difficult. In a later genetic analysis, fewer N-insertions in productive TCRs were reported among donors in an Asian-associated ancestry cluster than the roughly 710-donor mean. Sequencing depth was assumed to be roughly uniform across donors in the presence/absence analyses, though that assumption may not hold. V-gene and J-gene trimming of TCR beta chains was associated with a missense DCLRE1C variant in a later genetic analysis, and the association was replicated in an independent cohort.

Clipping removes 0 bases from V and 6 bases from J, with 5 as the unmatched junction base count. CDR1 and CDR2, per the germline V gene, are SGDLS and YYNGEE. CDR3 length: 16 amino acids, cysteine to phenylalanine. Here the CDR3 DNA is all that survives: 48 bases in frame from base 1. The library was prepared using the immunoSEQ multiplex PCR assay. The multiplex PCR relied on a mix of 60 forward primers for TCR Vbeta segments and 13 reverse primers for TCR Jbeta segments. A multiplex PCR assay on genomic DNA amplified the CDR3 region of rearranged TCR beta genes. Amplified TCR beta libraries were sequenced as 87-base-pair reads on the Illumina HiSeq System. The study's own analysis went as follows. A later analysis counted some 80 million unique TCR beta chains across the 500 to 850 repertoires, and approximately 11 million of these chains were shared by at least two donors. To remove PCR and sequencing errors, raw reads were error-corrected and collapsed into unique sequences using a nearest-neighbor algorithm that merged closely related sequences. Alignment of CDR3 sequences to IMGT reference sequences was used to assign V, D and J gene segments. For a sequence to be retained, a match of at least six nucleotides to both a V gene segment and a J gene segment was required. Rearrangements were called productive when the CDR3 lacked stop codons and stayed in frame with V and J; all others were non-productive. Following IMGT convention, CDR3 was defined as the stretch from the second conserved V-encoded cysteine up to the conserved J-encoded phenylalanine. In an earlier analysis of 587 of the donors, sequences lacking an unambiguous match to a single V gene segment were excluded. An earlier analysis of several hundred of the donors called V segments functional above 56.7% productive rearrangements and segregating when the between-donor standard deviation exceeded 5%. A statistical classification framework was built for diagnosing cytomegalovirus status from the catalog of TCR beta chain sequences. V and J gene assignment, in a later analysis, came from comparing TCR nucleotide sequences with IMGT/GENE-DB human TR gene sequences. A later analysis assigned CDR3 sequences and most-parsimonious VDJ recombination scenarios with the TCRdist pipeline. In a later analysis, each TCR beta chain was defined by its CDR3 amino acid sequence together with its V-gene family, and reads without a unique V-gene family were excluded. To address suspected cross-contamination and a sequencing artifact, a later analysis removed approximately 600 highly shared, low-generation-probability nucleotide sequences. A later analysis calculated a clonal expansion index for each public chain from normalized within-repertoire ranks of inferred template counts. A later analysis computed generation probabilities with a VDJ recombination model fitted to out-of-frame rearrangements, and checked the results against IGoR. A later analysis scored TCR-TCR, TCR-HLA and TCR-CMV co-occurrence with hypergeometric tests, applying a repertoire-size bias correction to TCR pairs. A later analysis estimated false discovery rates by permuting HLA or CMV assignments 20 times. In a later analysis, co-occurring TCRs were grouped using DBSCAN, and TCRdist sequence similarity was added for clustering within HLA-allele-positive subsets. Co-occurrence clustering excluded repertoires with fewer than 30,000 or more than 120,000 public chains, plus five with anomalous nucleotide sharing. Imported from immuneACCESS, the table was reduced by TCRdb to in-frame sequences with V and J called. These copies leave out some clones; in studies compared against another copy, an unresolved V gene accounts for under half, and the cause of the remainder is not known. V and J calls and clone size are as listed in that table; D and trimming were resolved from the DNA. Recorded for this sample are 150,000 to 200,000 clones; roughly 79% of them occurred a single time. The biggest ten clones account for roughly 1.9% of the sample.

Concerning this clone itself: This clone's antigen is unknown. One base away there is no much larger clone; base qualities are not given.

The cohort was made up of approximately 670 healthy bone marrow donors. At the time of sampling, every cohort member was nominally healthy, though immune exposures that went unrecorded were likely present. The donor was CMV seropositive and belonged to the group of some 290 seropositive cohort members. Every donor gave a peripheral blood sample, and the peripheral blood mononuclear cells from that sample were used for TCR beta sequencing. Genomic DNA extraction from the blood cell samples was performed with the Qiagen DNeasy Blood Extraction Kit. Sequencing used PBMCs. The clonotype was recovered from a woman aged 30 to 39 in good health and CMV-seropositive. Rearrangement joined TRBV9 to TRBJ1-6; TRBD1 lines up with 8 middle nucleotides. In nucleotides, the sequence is TGTGCCAGCAGCGTAGCCCCAGGGGGCTCTAATTCACCCCTCCACTTT. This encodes CASSVAPGGSNSPLHF.